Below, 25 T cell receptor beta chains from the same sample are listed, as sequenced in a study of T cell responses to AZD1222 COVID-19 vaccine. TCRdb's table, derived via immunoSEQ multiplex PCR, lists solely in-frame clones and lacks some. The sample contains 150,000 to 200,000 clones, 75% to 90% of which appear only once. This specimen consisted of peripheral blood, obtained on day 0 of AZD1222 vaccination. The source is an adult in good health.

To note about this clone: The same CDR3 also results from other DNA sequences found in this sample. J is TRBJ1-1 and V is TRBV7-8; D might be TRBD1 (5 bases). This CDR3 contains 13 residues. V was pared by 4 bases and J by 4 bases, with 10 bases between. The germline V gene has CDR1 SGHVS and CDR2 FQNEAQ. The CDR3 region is CASSSRQSTEAFF. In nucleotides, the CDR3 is TGTGCCAGCAGCTCCCGACAGAGCACTGAAGCTTTCTTT. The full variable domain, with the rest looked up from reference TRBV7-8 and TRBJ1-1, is GAGVSQSPRYKVAKRGQDVALRCDPISGHVSLFWYQQALGQGPEFLTYFQNEAQLDKSGLPSDRFFAERPEGSVSTLKIQRTQQEDSAVYLCASSSRQSTEAFFGQGTRLTVV.

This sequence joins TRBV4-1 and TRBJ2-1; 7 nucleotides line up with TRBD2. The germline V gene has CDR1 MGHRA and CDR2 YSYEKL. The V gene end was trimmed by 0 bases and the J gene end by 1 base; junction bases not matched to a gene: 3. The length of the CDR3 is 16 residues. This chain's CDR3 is CASSQDGGRSYNEQFF. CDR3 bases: TGCGCCAGCAGCCAAGATGGCGGGAGATCCTACAATGAGCAGTTCTTC.

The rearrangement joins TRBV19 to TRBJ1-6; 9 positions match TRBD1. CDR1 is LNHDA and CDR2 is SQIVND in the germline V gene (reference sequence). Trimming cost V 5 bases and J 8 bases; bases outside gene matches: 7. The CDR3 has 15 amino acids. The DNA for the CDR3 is TGTGCCAGTAGTCTCGGACAGGGGTTTGATTCACCCCTCCACTTT. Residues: CASSLGQGFDSPLHF.

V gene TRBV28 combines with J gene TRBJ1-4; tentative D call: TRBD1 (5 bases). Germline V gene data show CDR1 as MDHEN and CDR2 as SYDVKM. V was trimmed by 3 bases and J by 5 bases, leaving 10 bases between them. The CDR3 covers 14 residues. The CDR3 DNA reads TGTGCCAGCAGTTTGGGGCGGGGGAATGAAAAACTGTTTTTT. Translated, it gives CASSLGRGNEKLFF.

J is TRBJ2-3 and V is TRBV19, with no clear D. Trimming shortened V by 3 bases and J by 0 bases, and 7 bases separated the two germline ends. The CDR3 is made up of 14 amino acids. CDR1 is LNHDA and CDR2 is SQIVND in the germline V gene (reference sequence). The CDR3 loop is CASSMWESTDTQYF. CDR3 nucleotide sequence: TGTGCCAGTAGTATGTGGGAAAGCACAGATACGCAGTATTTT.

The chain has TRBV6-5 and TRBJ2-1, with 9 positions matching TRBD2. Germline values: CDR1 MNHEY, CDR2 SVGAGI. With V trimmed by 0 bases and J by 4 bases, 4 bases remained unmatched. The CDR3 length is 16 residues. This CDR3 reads CASSYSSGSPYNEQFF. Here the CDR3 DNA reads TGTGCCAGCAGTTACTCTAGCGGGAGCCCATACAATGAGCAGTTCTTC.

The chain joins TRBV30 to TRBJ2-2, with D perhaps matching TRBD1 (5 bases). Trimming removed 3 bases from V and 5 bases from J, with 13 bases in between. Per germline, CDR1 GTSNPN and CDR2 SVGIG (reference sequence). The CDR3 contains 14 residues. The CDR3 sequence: CAWRTDLGTGELFF. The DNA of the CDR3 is TGTGCCTGGAGGACAGACCTGGGGACCGGGGAGCTGTTTTTT.

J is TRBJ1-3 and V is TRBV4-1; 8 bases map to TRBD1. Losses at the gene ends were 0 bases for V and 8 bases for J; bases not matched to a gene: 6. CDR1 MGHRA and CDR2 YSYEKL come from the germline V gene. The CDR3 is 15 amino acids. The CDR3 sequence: CASSQDGQGTDTIYF. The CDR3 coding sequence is TGCGCCAGCAGCCAAGACGGACAGGGCACTGACACCATATATTTT.

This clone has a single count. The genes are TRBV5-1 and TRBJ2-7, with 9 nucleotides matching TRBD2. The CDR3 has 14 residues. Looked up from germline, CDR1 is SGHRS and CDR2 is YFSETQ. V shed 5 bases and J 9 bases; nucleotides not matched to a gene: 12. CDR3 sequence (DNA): TGCGCCAGCAGTCCTAGCGGGGCGATTCAAGTGCAGTACTTC. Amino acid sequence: CASSPSGAIQVQYF. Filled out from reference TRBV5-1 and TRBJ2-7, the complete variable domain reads KAGVTQTPRYLIKTRGQQVTLSCSPISGHRSVSWYQQTPGQGLQFLFEYFSETQRNKGNFPGRFSGRQFSNSRSEMNVSTLELGDSALYLCASSPSGAIQVQYFGPGTRLTVT.

The CDR3 DNA follows: TGTGCCAGCAGCTCCCTGACAGGGGCCAATCAGCCCCAGCATTTT. Its translation: CASSSLTGANQPQHF. This sequence joins TRBV5-5 and TRBJ1-5, with TRBD1 matching over 8 bases. Germline CDR1 reads SGHKS; CDR2 reads YYEKEE (reference sequence). V lost 3 bases and J lost 3; bases outside the gene matches: 5. The CDR3 loop spans 15 amino acids.

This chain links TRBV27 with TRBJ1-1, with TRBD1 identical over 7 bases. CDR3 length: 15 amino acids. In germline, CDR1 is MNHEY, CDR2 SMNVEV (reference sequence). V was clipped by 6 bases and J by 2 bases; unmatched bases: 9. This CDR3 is CASSPRGQINTEAFF. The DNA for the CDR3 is TGTGCCAGCAGCCCAAGGGGACAGATTAACACTGAAGCTTTCTTT.

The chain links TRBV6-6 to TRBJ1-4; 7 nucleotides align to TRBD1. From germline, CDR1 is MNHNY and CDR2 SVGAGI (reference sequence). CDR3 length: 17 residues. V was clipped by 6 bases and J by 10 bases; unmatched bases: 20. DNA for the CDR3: TGTGCCAGCAGCCGAAACCGGGACAGACCTTCAATTGCAAAACTGTTTTTT. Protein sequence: CASSRNRDRPSIAKLFF.

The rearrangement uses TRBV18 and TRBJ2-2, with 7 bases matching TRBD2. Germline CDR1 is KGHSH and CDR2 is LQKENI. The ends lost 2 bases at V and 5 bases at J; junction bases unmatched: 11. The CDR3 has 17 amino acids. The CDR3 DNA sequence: TGTGCCAGCTCACCAGCGGCTCGCGGGAGCTTGACCGGGGAGCTGTTTTTT. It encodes CASSPAARGSLTGELFF.

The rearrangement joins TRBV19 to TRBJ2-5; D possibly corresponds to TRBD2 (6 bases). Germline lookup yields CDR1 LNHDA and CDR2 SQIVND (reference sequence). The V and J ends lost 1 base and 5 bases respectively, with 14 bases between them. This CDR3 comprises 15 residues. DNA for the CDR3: TGTGCCAGTAGTATAGGACTAGGTCGAGGCGAGACCCAGTACTTC. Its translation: CASSIGLGRGETQYF.

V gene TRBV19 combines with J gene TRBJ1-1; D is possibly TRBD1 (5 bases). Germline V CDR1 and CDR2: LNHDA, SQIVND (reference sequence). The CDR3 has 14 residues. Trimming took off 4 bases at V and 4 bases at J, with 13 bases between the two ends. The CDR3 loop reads CASSRRPGSTEAFF. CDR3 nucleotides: TGTGCCAGTAGTAGGAGGCCAGGGAGCACTGAAGCTTTCTTT.

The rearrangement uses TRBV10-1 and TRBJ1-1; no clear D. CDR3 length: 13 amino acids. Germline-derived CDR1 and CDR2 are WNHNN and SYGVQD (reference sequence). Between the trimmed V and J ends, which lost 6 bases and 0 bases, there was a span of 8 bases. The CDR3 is CASSPSMNTEAFF. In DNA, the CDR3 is TGCGCCAGCAGCCCCTCTATGAACACTGAAGCTTTCTTT.

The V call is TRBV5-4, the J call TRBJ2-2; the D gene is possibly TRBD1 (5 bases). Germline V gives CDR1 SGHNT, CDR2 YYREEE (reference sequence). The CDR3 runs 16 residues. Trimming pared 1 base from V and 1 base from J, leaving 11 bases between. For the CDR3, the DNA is TGTGCCAGCAGCTTGTTAGGGGCTTTGAACACCGGGGAGCTGTTTTTT. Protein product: CASSLLGALNTGELFF.

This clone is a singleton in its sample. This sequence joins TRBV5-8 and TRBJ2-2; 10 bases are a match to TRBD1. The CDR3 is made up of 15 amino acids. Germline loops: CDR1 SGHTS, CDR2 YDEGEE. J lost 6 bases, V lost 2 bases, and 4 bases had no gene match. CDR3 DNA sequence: TGTGCCAGCAGCTTAGGGACAGGGGTACCCGGGGAGCTGTTTTTT. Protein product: CASSLGTGVPGELFF.

The CDR3 sequence: CATSPGTGDYEQYF. The CDR3 DNA sequence: TGTGCCACCAGCCCCGGGACAGGGGACTACGAGCAGTACTTC. The chain links TRBV15 to TRBJ2-7, with 10 nucleotides matching TRBD1. V lost 5 bases to trimming and J lost 3 bases; unmatched junction nucleotides: 4. The CDR3 has 14 residues. CDR1 and CDR2 (germline): LNHNV, YYDKDF (reference sequence).

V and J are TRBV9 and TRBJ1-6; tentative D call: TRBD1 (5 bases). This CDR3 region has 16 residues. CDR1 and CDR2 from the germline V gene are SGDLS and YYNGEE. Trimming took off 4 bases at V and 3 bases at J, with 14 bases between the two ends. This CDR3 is CASSKDRANYNSPLHF. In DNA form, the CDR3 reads TGTGCCAGCAGCAAAGACAGAGCCAACTATAATTCACCCCTCCACTTT.

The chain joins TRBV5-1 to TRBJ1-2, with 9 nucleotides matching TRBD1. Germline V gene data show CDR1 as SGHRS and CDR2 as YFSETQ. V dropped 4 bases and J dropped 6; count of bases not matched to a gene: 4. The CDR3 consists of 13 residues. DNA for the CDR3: TGCGCCAGCAGCCTCTGGACAGGGGATGGCTACACCTTC. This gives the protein CASSLWTGDGYTF.

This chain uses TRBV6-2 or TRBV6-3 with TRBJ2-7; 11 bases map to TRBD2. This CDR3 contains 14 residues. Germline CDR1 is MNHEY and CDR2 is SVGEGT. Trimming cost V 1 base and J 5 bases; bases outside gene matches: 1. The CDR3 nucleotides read TGTGCCAGCAGTTACTTACTAGCGGGGGACGAGCAGTACTTC. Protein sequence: CASSYLLAGDEQYF.

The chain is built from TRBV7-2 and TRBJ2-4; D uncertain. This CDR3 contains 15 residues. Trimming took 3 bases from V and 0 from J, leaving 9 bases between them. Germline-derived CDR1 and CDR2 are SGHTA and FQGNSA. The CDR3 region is CASSLSPSAKNIQYF. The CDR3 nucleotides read TGTGCCAGCAGCTTGAGTCCCTCAGCCAAAAACATTCAGTACTTC.

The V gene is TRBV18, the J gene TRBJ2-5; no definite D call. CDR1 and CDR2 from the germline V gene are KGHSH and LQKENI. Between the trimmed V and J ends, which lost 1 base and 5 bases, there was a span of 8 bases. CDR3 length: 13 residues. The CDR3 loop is CASSPLLGETQYF. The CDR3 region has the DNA TGTGCCAGCTCACCACTATTAGGGGAGACCCAGTACTTC.

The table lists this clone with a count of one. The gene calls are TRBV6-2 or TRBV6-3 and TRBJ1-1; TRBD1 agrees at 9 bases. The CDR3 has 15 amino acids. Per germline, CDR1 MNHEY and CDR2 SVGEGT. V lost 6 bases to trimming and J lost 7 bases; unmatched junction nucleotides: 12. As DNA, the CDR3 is TGTGCCAGCAGCTCCTCCGGGACAGGGAGAAGTGAAGCTTTCTTT. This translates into CASSSSGTGRSEAFF.